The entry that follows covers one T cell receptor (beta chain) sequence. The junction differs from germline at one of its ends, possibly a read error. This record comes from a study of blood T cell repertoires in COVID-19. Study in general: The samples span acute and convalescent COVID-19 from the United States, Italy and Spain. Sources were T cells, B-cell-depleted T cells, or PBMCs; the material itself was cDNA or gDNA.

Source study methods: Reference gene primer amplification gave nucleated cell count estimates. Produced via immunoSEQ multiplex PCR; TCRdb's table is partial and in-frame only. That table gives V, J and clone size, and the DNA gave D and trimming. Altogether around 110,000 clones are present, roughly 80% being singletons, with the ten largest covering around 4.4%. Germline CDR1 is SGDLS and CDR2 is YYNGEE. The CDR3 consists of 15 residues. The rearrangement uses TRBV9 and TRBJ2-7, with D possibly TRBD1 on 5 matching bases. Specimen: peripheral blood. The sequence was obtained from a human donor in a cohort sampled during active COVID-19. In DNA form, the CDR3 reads TGTGCCAGCAGCGTTGGACACGACCCTTCCTTCGAGCAGTACTTC. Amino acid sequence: CASSVGHDPSFEQYF.